The next 13 T cell receptor beta chains were all read from a single sample in a study of CD8 T cells in ankylosing spondylitis. Study-wide findings and caveats: One TCR beta motif, made up of about 8 highly homologous variants, appeared characteristic of ankylosing spondylitis blood.

What these receptors recognize is not known. TCRdb re-derived calls from the 5' RACE reads in MiXCR, one entry per CDR3 protein. Among 220,000 or so distinct CDR3 sequences listed, about 16% were seen once. Sequencing was done on a sample of blood, either unsorted or a sorted T cell fraction (not recorded which). The receptors originated from a male donor with ankylosing spondylitis.

Details on this clonotype: A junction boundary mismatches the germline segment, possibly from a read error. V gene TRBV12-3 or TRBV12-4 combines with J gene TRBJ1-1, with a possible D match to TRBD1 (5 bases). This CDR3 comprises 9 residues. CDR3 sequence reads: CASSRAPVF. CDR3 nucleotides: TGTGCCAGCAGCAGGGCTCCGGTCTTT.

The chain employs TRBV4-1 and TRBJ2-1; maybe TRBD2 (6 bases). V was cut by 4 bases and J by 8 bases, with 18 bases left in between. Per germline, CDR1 MGHRA and CDR2 YSYEKL. This CDR3 contains 15 residues. CDR3 sequence reads: CASSLRERAVDEQFF. In DNA, the CDR3 is TGCGCCAGCAGCCTCCGGGAGAGGGCGGTGGATGAGCAGTTCTTC.

There are a few counts of this clonotype. J is TRBJ1-3 and V is TRBV7-9; 10 bases match TRBD1. After removal of 4 bases from V and 8 bases from J, the junction contained 8 bases not matched to a gene. Germline V gene lookup returns CDR1 SEHNR and CDR2 FQNEAQ (reference sequence). This CDR3 region has 15 residues. CDR3 loop: CASSSPTGGRDTIYF. CDR3 bases: TGTGCCAGCAGCTCACCGACAGGGGGCCGGGACACCATATATTTT.

This clonotype was recorded a few times. V is TRBV7-9 and J is TRBJ1-1, with 8 bases matching TRBD1. Germline V gives CDR1 SEHNR, CDR2 FQNEAQ (reference sequence). V trimming: 2 bases; J trimming: 1 base; junction bases outside the gene matches: 6. This CDR3 contains 16 residues. The CDR3 region has the DNA TGTGCCAGCAGCTTACCAACAGGGGGTGAGAACACTGAAGCTTTCTTT. This gives the protein CASSLPTGGENTEAFF.

The V and J genes are TRBV4-1 and TRBJ1-5; maybe TRBD1 (6 bases). Germline V gene sequence: CDR1 MGHRA, CDR2 YSYEKL. V shed 2 bases and J shed 0 bases, with 8 bases lying between them. This CDR3 spans 15 amino acids. Here the CDR3 DNA reads TGCGCCAGCAGCCAATCAGGGGATAGCAATCAGCCCCAGCATTTT. It yields the protein CASSQSGDSNQPQHF.

The CDR3 DNA reads as TGCGCCAGCAGCATCCCGGGACTAGGTGAGCAGTTCTTC. It is translated as CASSIPGLGEQFF. V is TRBV10-2 and J is TRBJ2-1; 8 bases match TRBD2. Germline V gene data show CDR1 as WSHSY and CDR2 as SAAADI. V was pared by 6 bases and J by 9 bases, with 7 bases of the junction left unmatched. The CDR3 covers 13 residues.

The chain is built from TRBV7-9 and TRBJ2-5; no firm D call. Germline-derived CDR1 and CDR2 are SEHNR and FQNEAQ (reference sequence). Trimming stripped 3 bases from V and 3 bases from J, with 8 bases between. This CDR3 comprises 13 residues. The CDR3 sequence: CASSFMGKETQYF. The CDR3, as DNA: TGTGCCAGCAGCTTTATGGGCAAAGAGACCCAGTACTTC.

In this sample, this clonotype turned up a few times. The V and J genes are TRBV5-1 and TRBJ2-1; 14 bases fit TRBD2. The CDR3 has 16 residues. Germline V gene lookup returns CDR1 SGHRS and CDR2 YFSETQ. The junction had 8 bases not matched to a gene; V was cut back by 4 bases and J by 8 bases. CDR3 sequence: CASSPGTSGSRDEQFF. The CDR3 nucleotides read TGCGCCAGCAGCCCTGGGACTAGCGGGAGTAGGGATGAGCAGTTCTTC. Supplemented by reference TRBV5-1 and TRBJ2-1, the full variable domain reads KAGVTQTPRYLIKTRGQQVTLSCSPISGHRSVSWYQQTPGQGLQFLFEYFSETQRNKGNFPGRFSGRQFSNSRSEMNVSTLELGDSALYLCASSPGTSGSRDEQFFGPGTRLTVL.

This clonotype appeared a few times. The V call is TRBV4-1, the J call TRBJ2-5, with 10 bases that match TRBD2. The V gene end was trimmed by 4 bases and the J gene end by 2 bases; junction bases not matched to a gene: 10. Germline CDR1 MGHRA, CDR2 YSYEKL. CDR3 size: 17 residues. The CDR3 sequence: CASSPRLSGGIQETQYF. For the CDR3, the DNA is TGCGCCAGCAGCCCTCGACTTAGCGGGGGGATTCAAGAGACCCAGTACTTC.

The chain links TRBV29-1 to TRBJ1-1; unclear D gene. The CDR3 is 13 amino acids. V shed 2 bases and J shed 5 bases, with 12 bases lying between them. Germline loops: CDR1 SQVTM, CDR2 ANQGSEA. The CDR3 sequence: CSVEHPGLTEAFF. In nucleotides, the CDR3 is TGCAGCGTTGAACATCCCGGGCTGACTGAAGCTTTCTTT. Combining the CDR3 with reference TRBV29-1 and TRBJ1-1 gives the whole variable domain SAVISQKPSRDICQRGTSLTIQCQVDSQVTMMFWYRQQPGQSLTLIATANQGSEATYESGFVIDKFPISRPNLTFSTLTVSNMSPEDSSIYLCSVEHPGLTEAFFGQGTRLTVV.

This clonotype has a count of ten or more. The genes are TRBV11-2 and TRBJ2-1; 10 positions match TRBD2. The CDR3 has 16 residues. Germline CDR1 is SGHAT and CDR2 is FQNNGV. Trimming at V came to 3 bases and at J to 4 bases, leaving 6 bases not matched to a gene. This CDR3 reads CASSFLLAGSYNEQFF. The CDR3 nucleotides read TGTGCCAGCAGCTTCCTACTAGCGGGGAGTTACAATGAGCAGTTCTTC.

V gene TRBV6-5 combines with J gene TRBJ1-2; unclear D gene. The CDR3 extends over 13 amino acids. V was cut by 2 bases and J by 8 bases, with 12 bases left in between. CDR1 and CDR2 from the germline V gene are MNHEY and SVGAGI. CDR3 bases: TGTGCCAGCAGTTACGACGAGGCGGGAGGCTACACCTTC. Protein product: CASSYDEAGGYTF.

The rearrangement links TRBV13 to TRBJ2-1; the match to TRBD1 covers 7 bases. The CDR3 spans 19 residues. V dropped 1 base and J dropped 0; count of bases not matched to a gene: 12. CDR1 PRHDT and CDR2 FYEKMQ come from the germline V gene (reference sequence). In DNA form, the CDR3 reads TGTGCCAGCAGCTTAGAGTGGACAGGTCCAAAAAGCTCCTACAATGAGCAGTTCTTC. Protein: CASSLEWTGPKSSYNEQFF.